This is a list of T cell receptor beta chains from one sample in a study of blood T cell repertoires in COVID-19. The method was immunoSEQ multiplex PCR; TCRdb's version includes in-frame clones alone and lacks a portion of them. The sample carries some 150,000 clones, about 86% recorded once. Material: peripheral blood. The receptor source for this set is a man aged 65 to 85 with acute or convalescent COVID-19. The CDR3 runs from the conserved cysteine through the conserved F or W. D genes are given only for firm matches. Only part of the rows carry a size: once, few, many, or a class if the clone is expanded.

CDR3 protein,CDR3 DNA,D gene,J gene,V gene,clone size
CSVGPTGASEKLFF,TGCAGCGTGGGCCCGACAGGGGCAAGTGAAAAACTGTTTTTT,TRBD1,TRBJ1-4,TRBV29-1,.
CASSIRTNYNEQFF,TGTGCCAGCAGCATACGGACAAATTACAATGAGCAGTTCTTC,.,TRBJ2-1,TRBV21-1,.
CASRGTGDTTNEKLFF,TGTGCCAGCAGGGGGACAGGTGATACAACTAATGAAAAACTGTTTTTT,TRBD1,TRBJ1-4,TRBV3-1/TRBV3-2,.
CASSLGQGFGNEKLFF,TGTGCCAGTAGTCTGGGACAGGGTTTCGGAAATGAAAAACTGTTTTTT,TRBD1,TRBJ1-4,TRBV19,.
CASSWGGTEAFF,TGTGCCAGCAGTTGGGGCGGCACTGAAGCTTTCTTT,.,TRBJ1-1,TRBV12-3/TRBV12-4,.
CASSEGQNNGYTF,TGTGCCAGCAGCGAAGGACAGAACAATGGCTACACCTTC,.,TRBJ1-2,TRBV7-2,.
CASSLALTSALGANVLTF,TGCGCCAGCAGCTTGGCCCTGACTAGCGCCCTTGGGGCCAACGTCCTGACTTTC,TRBD2,TRBJ2-6,TRBV5-1,.
CASSYSGLAGVIYNEQFF,TGTGCCAGCAGTTACTCGGGACTAGCGGGAGTTATTTACAATGAGCAGTTCTTC,TRBD2,TRBJ2-1,TRBV6-2/TRBV6-3,.
CASSRSGRETGELFF,TGCGCCAGCAGCAGAAGCGGGAGGGAAACCGGGGAGCTGTTTTTT,TRBD2,TRBJ2-2,TRBV5-1,.
CASKIDRTSSYEQYF,TGTGCCAGCAAAATAGACAGGACAAGCTCCTACGAGCAGTACTTC,.,TRBJ2-7,TRBV6-5,few
CASSTTGQITDTQYF,TGTGCCAGCAGCACGACAGGGCAAATCACAGATACGCAGTATTTT,TRBD1,TRBJ2-3,TRBV5-4,.
CAIREAGNTDTQYF,TGTGCCATTAGAGAAGCGGGGAACACAGATACGCAGTATTTT,TRBD2,TRBJ2-3,TRBV10-3,.
CASSAGTIDRGYTF,TGTGCCAGCAGCGCCGGGACAATCGATCGTGGCTACACCTTC,.,TRBJ1-2,TRBV5-4,.
CASGPGLADNEQFF,TGTGCTAGTGGCCCCGGACTCGCTGACAATGAGCAGTTCTTC,.,TRBJ2-1,TRBV12-5,.
CASSLDRGKETQYF,TGTGCCAGCAGCTTAGACAGGGGGAAGGAGACCCAGTACTTC,TRBD1,TRBJ2-5,TRBV7-2,few
CSGGGQGRAGTGELFF,TGCAGCGGGGGCGGGCAGGGGAGGGCGGGCACCGGGGAGCTGTTTTTT,.,TRBJ2-2,TRBV29-1,.
CASSYAQGRWNTEAFF,TGTGCCAGCAGTTACGCTCAGGGGCGGTGGAACACTGAAGCTTTCTTT,.,TRBJ1-1,TRBV6-5,.
CASSVTASNEKLFF,TGTGCCAGCAGCGTGACAGCGAGTAATGAAAAACTGTTTTTT,.,TRBJ1-4,TRBV9,.
CASSALALGDSPLHF,TGTGCCAGCAGTGCCCTGGCCCTAGGGGATTCACCCCTCCACTTT,.,TRBJ1-6,TRBV28,.
CASSTSGASTDTQYF,TGTGCCAGCAGCACAAGCGGTGCTAGCACAGATACGCAGTATTTT,.,TRBJ2-3,TRBV9,.
CSVEIGAGNTIYF,TGCAGCGTTGAAATAGGGGCCGGAAACACCATATATTTT,.,TRBJ1-3,TRBV29-1,once
CASSPLAGSHEQYF,TGTGCCAGCAGCCCTTTAGCGGGAAGCCACGAGCAGTACTTC,TRBD2,TRBJ2-7,TRBV5-6,.
CASSFGSGSSPNTGELFF,TGTGCCAGCAGCTTTGGTAGCGGGAGTTCCCCGAACACCGGGGAGCTGTTTTTT,TRBD2,TRBJ2-2,TRBV7-9,.
CATSRYGVYEQYF,TGTGCCACCAGCAGGTACGGTGTCTACGAGCAGTACTTC,.,TRBJ2-7,TRBV15,.
CASSSRDRGSNQPQHF,TGTGCCAGCAGTTCTCGGGACAGGGGTAGCAATCAGCCCCAGCATTTT,TRBD1,TRBJ1-5,TRBV28,.
CASSPGTGLYNEQFF,TGTGCCAGCAGCCCGGGGACAGGCCTCTACAATGAGCAGTTCTTC,TRBD1,TRBJ2-1,TRBV6-5,.
CSGGVGGTDTQYF,TGCAGCGGCGGGGTGGGTGGCACAGATACGCAGTATTTT,.,TRBJ2-3,TRBV29-1,.
CASSLPGSLAYEQYF,TGTGCCAGCAGCTTACCCGGGAGCTTGGCCTACGAGCAGTACTTC,.,TRBJ2-7,TRBV11-2,few
CASSPRTSGYSDTQYF,TGTGCCAGCAGCCCCCGGACTAGCGGGTATTCAGATACGCAGTATTTT,TRBD2,TRBJ2-3,TRBV11-2,.
CASSTLSPRGQYF,TGTGCCAGCAGTACACTATCCCCCCGGGGGCAGTACTTC,.,TRBJ2-7,TRBV28,.
CASSETRGPTEAFF,TGTGCCAGCAGTGAGACGAGAGGGCCCACTGAAGCTTTCTTT,.,TRBJ1-1,TRBV6-1,.
CSVELAGASAYEQYF,TGCAGCGTTGAACTAGCGGGAGCTTCCGCCTACGAGCAGTACTTC,TRBD2,TRBJ2-7,TRBV29-1,few
CASSPRTGRQDEQYF,TGTGCCAGCAGCCCCCGGACAGGGAGACAGGACGAGCAGTACTTC,TRBD1,TRBJ2-7,TRBV3-1/TRBV3-2,few
CASSQVPSSYNEQFF,TGCGCCAGCAGCCAAGTTCCCAGCTCCTACAATGAGCAGTTCTTC,.,TRBJ2-1,TRBV4-3,.
CASSIGQANYGYTF,TGTGCCAGCAGCATTGGACAGGCTAACTATGGCTACACCTTC,TRBD1,TRBJ1-2,TRBV5-6,.
CSARLAGDGEQFF,TGCAGCGCCCGACTAGCGGGAGATGGTGAGCAGTTCTTC,TRBD2,TRBJ2-1,TRBV29-1,.
CASRFSGNTGELFF,TGTGCCAGCAGATTTAGCGGGAACACCGGGGAGCTGTTTTTT,.,TRBJ2-2,TRBV27,.
CASSQAGDGYTF,TGTGCCAGCAGCCAAGCAGGGGATGGCTACACCTTC,.,TRBJ1-2,TRBV4-2,few
CASSRQQGGTNYGYTF,TGCGCCAGCAGCCGTCAACAAGGAGGGACGAACTATGGCTACACCTTC,.,TRBJ1-2,TRBV4-1,.
CASSPLGQTSGANVLTF,TGTGCCAGCTCACCCCTGGGACAGACCTCTGGGGCCAACGTCCTGACTTTC,TRBD1,TRBJ2-6,TRBV18,.
CASRRQGALIYEQYF,TGTGCCAGCAGGAGACAGGGGGCACTAATCTACGAGCAGTACTTC,TRBD1,TRBJ2-7,TRBV25-1,.
CASSSQGNYGYTF,TGTGCCAGCAGTTCACAGGGTAACTATGGCTACACCTTC,.,TRBJ1-2,TRBV6-5,.
CNNRGYGYTF,TGTAACAACCGGGGGTATGGCTACACCTTC,.,TRBJ1-2,TRBV2,.
CASSSLAGNEQFF,TGTGCCAGCAGTTCCCTAGCCGGGAATGAGCAGTTCTTC,.,TRBJ2-1,TRBV6-6,.
CASSQGGFASTDTQYF,TGTGCCAGCAGCCAAGGTGGCTTCGCCAGCACAGATACGCAGTATTTT,.,TRBJ2-3,TRBV3-1/TRBV3-2,.
CASSLGSGDINTEAFF,TGCGCCAGCAGCTTGGGGTCAGGGGACATAAACACTGAAGCTTTCTTT,.,TRBJ1-1,TRBV5-1,.
CASATSGGSYNEQFF,TGTGCCAGCGCAACTAGCGGAGGCTCCTACAATGAGCAGTTCTTC,TRBD2,TRBJ2-1,TRBV2,.
CASSPGLAVTSTDTQYF,TGTGCCAGCAGTCCCGGACTAGCGGTCACTAGCACAGATACGCAGTATTTT,TRBD2,TRBJ2-3,TRBV28,.
CASSQDLQGAQGYTF,TGTGCCAGCAGCCAAGATTTACAGGGGGCGCAAGGCTACACCTTC,TRBD1,TRBJ1-2,TRBV4-2,.
CASSLADSMINYGYTF,TGTGCCAGCAGCTTAGCAGACAGTATGATCAACTATGGCTACACCTTC,.,TRBJ1-2,TRBV7-8,.
CASSEVWSGVQYF,TGTGCCAGCAGTGAGGTATGGAGCGGGGTCCAGTACTTC,TRBD2,TRBJ2-5,TRBV6-1,.
CASSPRTGSTGELFF,TGTGCCAGCTCACCACGGACAGGTAGCACCGGGGAGCTGTTTTTT,TRBD1,TRBJ2-2,TRBV18,once
CASSSTGQADQPQHF,TGTGCCAGCTCATCGACCGGACAGGCCGATCAGCCCCAGCATTTT,TRBD1,TRBJ1-5,TRBV18,.
CATSERLAGYNEQFF,TGTGCCACCAGTGAGCGACTAGCGGGCTACAATGAGCAGTTCTTC,TRBD2,TRBJ2-1,TRBV24-1,.
CASSLELGGGTNTGELFF,TGTGCCAGCAGCTTAGAACTAGGGGGTGGGACGAACACCGGGGAGCTGTTTTTT,.,TRBJ2-2,TRBV7-9,.
CATSRERAASGNEQFF,TGTGCCACCAGCAGAGAAAGGGCCGCTAGCGGGAATGAGCAGTTCTTC,TRBD2,TRBJ2-1,TRBV15,.
CASSLVAGNGQKTQYF,TGCGCCAGCAGCTTGGTTGCGGGAAATGGGCAAAAGACCCAGTACTTC,.,TRBJ2-5,TRBV5-1,.